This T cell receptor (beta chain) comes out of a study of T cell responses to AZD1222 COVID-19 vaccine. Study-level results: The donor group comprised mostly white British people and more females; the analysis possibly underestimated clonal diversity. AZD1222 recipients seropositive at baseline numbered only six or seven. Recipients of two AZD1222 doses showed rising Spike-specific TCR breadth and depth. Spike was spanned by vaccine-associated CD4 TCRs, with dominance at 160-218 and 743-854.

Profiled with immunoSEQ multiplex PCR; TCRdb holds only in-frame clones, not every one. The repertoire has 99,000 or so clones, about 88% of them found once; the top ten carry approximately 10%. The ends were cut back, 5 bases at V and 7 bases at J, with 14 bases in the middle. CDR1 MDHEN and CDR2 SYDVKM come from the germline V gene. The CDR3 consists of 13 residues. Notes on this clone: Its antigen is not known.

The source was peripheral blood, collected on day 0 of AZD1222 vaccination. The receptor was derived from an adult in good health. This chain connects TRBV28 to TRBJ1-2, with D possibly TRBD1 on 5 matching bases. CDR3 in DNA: TGTGCCAGCAGTCCTGACAGTGTAATTGGCTACACCTTC. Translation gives CASSPDSVIGYTF.